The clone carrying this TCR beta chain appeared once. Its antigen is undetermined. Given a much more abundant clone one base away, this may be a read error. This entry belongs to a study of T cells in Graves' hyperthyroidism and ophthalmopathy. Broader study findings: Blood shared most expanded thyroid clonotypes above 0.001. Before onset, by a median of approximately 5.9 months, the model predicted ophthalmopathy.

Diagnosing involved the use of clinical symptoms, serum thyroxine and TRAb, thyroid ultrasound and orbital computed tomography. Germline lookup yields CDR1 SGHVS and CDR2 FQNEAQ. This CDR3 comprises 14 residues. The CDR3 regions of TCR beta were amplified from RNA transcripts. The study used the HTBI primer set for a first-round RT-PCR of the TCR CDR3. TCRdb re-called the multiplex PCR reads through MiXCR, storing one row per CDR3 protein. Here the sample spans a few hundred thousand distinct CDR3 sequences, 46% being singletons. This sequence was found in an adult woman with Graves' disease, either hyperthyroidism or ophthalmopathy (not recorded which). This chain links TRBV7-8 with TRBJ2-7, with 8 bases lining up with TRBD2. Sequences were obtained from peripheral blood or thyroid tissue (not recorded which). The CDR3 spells CASSLTLAAYGQYF. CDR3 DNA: TGTGCCAGCAGCTTAACACTAGCGGCATACGGGCAGTACTTC.